This T cell receptor (beta chain) was identified in a study of blood T cells in healthy people across ages (dated by TCRdb to the mid-2010s). Looking at the study overall: In model experiments, template switching captured roughly one uniquely barcoded TCR beta cDNA molecule for every two T cells. To avoid experimental bias, donors of different ages were distributed randomly across sequencing lanes. Using deep sequencing normalized with unique cDNA molecular identifiers, the study measured how TCR beta repertoire diversity changes with age. Donors were grouped into four age groups: young (average roughly 16 years), middle-aged (about 40), aged (roughly 67) and long-lived (over 80). Using the same blood draw, the study looked at two additional independent replicas of 1 million unique cDNA reads for two donors, one aged 18 to 29 and the other aged 80 or older. The paper's findings and limits, for the study overall: Observed TCR beta diversity per million T cells fell roughly linearly with age, and a significant reduction was already apparent by age around 40. Compared with the aged group, the long-lived group had more naive CD4+ T cells, fewer expanded clones and increased TCR diversity, suggesting age selection. Bulk unsorted PBMC profiling prevented conclusive comparison of naive and antigen-experienced compartments. There was a strong correlation between observed TCR beta diversity and the percentage of naive T cells measured by flow cytometry. Estimates of total diversity based on one million sequenced T cells were regarded as lower bounds and as underestimates. Because the CMV infection status of the donors was unknown, age-related changes in expanded clonotypes may potentially have been confounded.

Libraries were prepared through 5' RACE. The run used an Illumina HiSeq 2500. A second about 7 to 12 cycle PCR used a sample-barcoded 5' primer and a J-beta primer mix. Each TCR beta cDNA molecule received a unique molecular identifier from a template-switch 5' adaptor carrying 12 random nucleotides. Each sample yielded at least 3 million CDR3-containing paired-end reads. The Mint cDNA synthesis kit, primed by a TRBC-specific oligonucleotide, was used to synthesize first-strand cDNA from all RNA. Following uracil-DNA glycosylase treatment, a first 18-cycle PCR with universal primers M1SS and BC2_uni_R was performed on all cDNA. Under the source paper's analysis protocol: For normalization, 1 million high-quality reads, each with a distinct molecular identifier, were randomly selected from each sample. Reads sharing molecular identifiers were discarded rather than binned into consensus sequences. CDR3 identification, clonotype clustering and error correction used MiTCR with a Q25 quality threshold and the strictest error-elimination algorithm. Lower-bound total TCR beta diversity was estimated with a nonparametric unseen species model using Euler transformation. Through fastp at Q25 and MiXCR, TCRdb rebuilt clones from the public reads, retaining in-frame beta chains. Every entry covers one CDR3 protein and lists the most common genes and DNA from its rows. The V and J calls and clone size are TCRdb's, not the authors'. The sample table records roughly 1,500,000 distinct CDR3 sequences; around two fifths of these occur just once. The leading ten clones occupy less than 8% of the sample.

As to this clonotype: Its specific antigen is unknown. Base quality data are lacking; no much larger clone is found one base away.

Systemically healthy Caucasian individuals from Russia, about 38 in total and aged roughly 6 to 100 years, were included as donors. Approximately 9.3 milliliters of peripheral blood were collected from each donor into EDTA-treated Vacutainer tubes. Ficoll-Paque density-gradient centrifugation was used to isolate PBMCs, with at least 6 million per sample. Trizol reagent was used to extract total RNA from PBMCs, with at least 5 micrograms per sample. For every donor, an aliquot of PBMCs went through flow cytometry to measure the percentages of naive CD45RAhigh/CD27high T cells. As encoded in the germline V gene (reference sequence), CDR1 is LNHDA while CDR2 is SQIVND. The CDR3, cysteine through phenylalanine, is 17 amino acids long. Of the read, only the CDR3 DNA is kept; its 51 bases are in frame from base 1. After removal of 5 bases from V and 7 bases from J, the junction retains 19 bases not matched to a gene.

The origin of this receptor is a woman aged 18-30 years in good health. The specimen was blood. Recombination joined TRBV19 with TRBJ2-7; TRBD2 matches 8 bases in the middle. The CDR3 is CASSFPQGSGSRNEQYF. In nucleotide form, the sequence is TGTGCCAGTAGTTTCCCCCAGGGGAGCGGGAGCCGCAATGAGCAGTACTTC.